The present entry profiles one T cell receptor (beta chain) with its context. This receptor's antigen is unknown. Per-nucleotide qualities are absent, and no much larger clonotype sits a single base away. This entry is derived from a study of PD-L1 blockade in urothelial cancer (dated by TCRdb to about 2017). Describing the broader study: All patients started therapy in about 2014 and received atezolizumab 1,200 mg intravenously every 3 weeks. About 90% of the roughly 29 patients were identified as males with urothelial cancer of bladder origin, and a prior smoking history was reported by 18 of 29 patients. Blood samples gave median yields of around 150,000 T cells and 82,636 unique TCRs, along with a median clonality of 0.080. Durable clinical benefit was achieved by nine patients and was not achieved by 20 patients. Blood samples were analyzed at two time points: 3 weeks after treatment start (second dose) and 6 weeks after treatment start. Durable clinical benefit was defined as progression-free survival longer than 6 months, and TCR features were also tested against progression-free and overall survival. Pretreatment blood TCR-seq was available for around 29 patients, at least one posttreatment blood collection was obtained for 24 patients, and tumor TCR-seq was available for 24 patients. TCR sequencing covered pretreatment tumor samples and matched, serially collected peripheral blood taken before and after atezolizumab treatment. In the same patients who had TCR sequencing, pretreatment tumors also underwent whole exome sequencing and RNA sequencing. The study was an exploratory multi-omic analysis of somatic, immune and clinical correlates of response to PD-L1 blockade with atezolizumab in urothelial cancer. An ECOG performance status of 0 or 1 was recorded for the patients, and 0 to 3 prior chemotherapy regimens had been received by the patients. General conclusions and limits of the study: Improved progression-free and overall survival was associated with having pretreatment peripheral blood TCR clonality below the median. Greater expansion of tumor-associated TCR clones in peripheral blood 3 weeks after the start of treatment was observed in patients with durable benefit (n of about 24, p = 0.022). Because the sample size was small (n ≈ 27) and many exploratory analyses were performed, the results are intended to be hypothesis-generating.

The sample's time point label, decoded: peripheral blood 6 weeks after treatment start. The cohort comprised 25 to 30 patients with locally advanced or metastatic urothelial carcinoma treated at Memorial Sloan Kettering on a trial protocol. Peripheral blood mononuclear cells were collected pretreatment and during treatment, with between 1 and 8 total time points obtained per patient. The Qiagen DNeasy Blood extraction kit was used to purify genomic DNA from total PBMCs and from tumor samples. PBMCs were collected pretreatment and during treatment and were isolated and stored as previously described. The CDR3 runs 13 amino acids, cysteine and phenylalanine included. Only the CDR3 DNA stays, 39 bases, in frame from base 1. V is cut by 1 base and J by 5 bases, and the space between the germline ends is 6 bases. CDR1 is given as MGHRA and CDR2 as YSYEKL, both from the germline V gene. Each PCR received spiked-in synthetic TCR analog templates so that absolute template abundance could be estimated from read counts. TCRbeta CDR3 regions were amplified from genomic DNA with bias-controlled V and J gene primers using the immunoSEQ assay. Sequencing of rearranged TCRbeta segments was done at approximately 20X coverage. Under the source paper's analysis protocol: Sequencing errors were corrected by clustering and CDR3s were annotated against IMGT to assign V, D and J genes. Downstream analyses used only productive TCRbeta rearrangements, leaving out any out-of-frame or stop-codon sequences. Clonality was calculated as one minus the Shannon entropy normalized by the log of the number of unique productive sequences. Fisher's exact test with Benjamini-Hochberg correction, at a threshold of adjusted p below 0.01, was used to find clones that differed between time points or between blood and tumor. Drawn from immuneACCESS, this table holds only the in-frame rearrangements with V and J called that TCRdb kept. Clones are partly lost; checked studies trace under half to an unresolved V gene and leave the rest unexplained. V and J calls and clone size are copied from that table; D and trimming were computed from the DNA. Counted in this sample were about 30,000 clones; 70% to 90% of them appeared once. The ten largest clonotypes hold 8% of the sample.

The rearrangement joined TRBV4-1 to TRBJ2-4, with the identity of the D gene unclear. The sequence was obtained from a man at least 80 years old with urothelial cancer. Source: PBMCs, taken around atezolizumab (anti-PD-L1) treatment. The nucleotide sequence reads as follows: TGCGCCAGCAGCCAAGGCGCTGAAAACATTCAGTACTTC. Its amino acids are CASSQGAENIQYF.